This T cell receptor (beta chain) was obtained from a study of blood T cell repertoires in COVID-19. Study-level background: The United States, Italy and Spain were the sources of the acute and convalescent COVID-19 samples.

Under the authors' procedure: Quantification of nucleated cells was approximated via reference gene primer amplification. The protocol was immunoSEQ multiplex PCR, while the TCRdb copy is restricted to in-frame clones and leaves out a portion. D and trimming were read from the DNA, whereas the V and J calls and clone size are those reported in that table. The sample lists about 120,000 clones; about 90% were seen once. This TCR was recovered from a woman between 50 and 59 years old with active or convalescent COVID-19. Sequenced: peripheral blood.

CDR3 in DNA: TGCGCCAGCAGTCAAACCAGGAACAGGGGAAACACTGAAGCTTTCTTT. Protein product: CASSQTRNRGNTEAFF. The rearrangement uses TRBV23-1 and TRBJ1-1, with 7 bases fitting TRBD1. TRBV23-1 is identified as an open reading frame with a role that is uncertain. The CDR3 totals 16 residues. Trimming at V came to 2 bases and at J to 2 bases, leaving 8 bases not matched to a gene.